This TCR beta chain is from a study of T cell responses to AZD1222 COVID-19 vaccine. Regarding the study as a whole: Nearly half of spike-specific TCRs reportedly target variant regions that are unmutated in the B.1.351 and B.1.1.7 variants. Spike was spanned by vaccine-associated CD4 TCRs, which were dominant at 160-218 and 743-854. Compared with day 0, the breadth and depth of the Spike-specific TCR repertoire rose significantly after two doses of AZD1222.

TCRdb's table, derived via immunoSEQ multiplex PCR, lists solely in-frame clones and lacks some. Here the sample spans 55,000 to 75,000 clones, more than 65% being singletons. CDR1 is GTSNPN and CDR2 is SVGIG in the germline V gene (reference sequence). V lost 3 bases and J lost 8; bases outside the gene matches: 9. The CDR3 has 13 amino acids. Regarding this clone: Its antigen is still unknown.

Specimen: peripheral blood, collected on day 0 of MenACWY control vaccination. V is TRBV30 and J is TRBJ1-2; 7 bases match TRBD1. The receptor was derived from an adult in good health. In nucleotides, the CDR3 is TGTGCCTGGAGCGAAACAGGGGCAGGAGGCTACACCTTC. Amino acid sequence: CAWSETGAGGYTF.